Presented here are 21 T cell receptor beta chains from one specimen sequenced in a study of PD-L1 blockade in urothelial cancer (dated by TCRdb to about 2017). Libraries were made using the immunoSEQ multiplex PCR assay. The clones in this table, taken by TCRdb from immuneACCESS, are in-frame only. Not every clone is retained; where verified, under half of the shortfall comes from an unresolved V gene, and the cause of the rest is unknown. Counted in this sample were tens of thousands of clones; around 87% of them appeared once. Approximately 4% of the sample comes from the top ten. This material consisted of PBMCs, taken around atezolizumab (anti-PD-L1) treatment. The receptor source for this set is a man in his forties or fifties with urothelial cancer.

The chain is built from TRBV7-2 and TRBJ2-7; the match to TRBD2 covers 16 bases. Germline CDR1 SGHTA, CDR2 FQGNSA. This CDR3 spans 19 amino acids. V shed 3 bases and J 2 bases; nucleotides not matched to a gene: 10. The CDR3 region has the DNA TGTGCCAGCAGCTTCCTGGGGACTAGCGGGAGGGTATTCCCCTACGAGCAGTACTTC. As protein: CASSFLGTSGRVFPYEQYF.

This clone has a single count. This rearrangement joins TRBV27 to TRBJ2-7; a possible D gene is TRBD1 (5 bases). The CDR3 has 15 residues. The germline V and J ends were trimmed by 3 bases and 4 bases, with 16 bases remaining between them. CDR1 is MNHEY, CDR2 SMNVEV, per germline (reference sequence). The CDR3 nucleotides read TGTGCCAGCAGTTTCTTCGCAGGGTGGAAATACGAGCAGTACTTC. Its protein is CASSFFAGWKYEQYF.

The chain uses TRBV2 and TRBJ1-1, with D perhaps matching TRBD1 (5 bases). This CDR3 contains 16 residues. The germline gives CDR1 SNHLY, CDR2 FYNNEI. Trimming took 3 bases from V and 0 from J, leaving 14 bases between them. Here the CDR3 DNA reads TGTGCCAGCAGTGAGAAGGGGTTTGGGATGAACACTGAAGCTTTCTTT. Its protein product is CASSEKGFGMNTEAFF.

This clone showed up just once. The chain carries TRBV19 and TRBJ1-2; D uncertain. CDR3 length equals 14 residues. V lost 3 bases, J lost 2 bases, and 10 bases lay in between. Germline V gene data show CDR1 as LNHDA and CDR2 as SQIVND (reference sequence). The chain's CDR3 is CASSIPGLNYGYTF. In DNA, the CDR3 is TGTGCCAGTAGTATCCCGGGGTTAAACTATGGCTACACCTTC.

The chain is built from TRBV6-4 and TRBJ2-7; 9 bases are shared with TRBD1. The CDR3 is 12 amino acids. Per the germline V gene, CDR1 is MRHNA and CDR2 is SNTAGT. After removal of 10 bases from V and 6 bases from J, the junction contained 7 bases not matched to a gene. DNA for the CDR3: TGTGCCACCAGACAGGGGGGCTGCGAGCAGTACTTC. It encodes CATRQGGCEQYF.

This clone appeared once. V and J are TRBV28 and TRBJ2-6; weak D call: TRBD1 (6 bases). From germline, CDR1 is MDHEN and CDR2 SYDVKM. Trimming removed 3 bases at V and 2 bases at J, with 8 bases between. The CDR3 spans 15 residues. This CDR3 reads CASSFRGPGANVLTF. The CDR3 coding sequence is TGTGCCAGCAGTTTCAGGGGCCCTGGGGCCAACGTCCTGACTTTC. Full variable domain (remainder filled in from reference TRBV28 and TRBJ2-6): DVKVTQSSRYLVKRTGEKVFLECVQDMDHENMFWYRQDPGLGLRLIYFSYDVKMKEKGDIPEGYSVSREKKERFSLILESASTNQTSMYLCASSFRGPGANVLTFGAGSRLTVL.

The chain couples TRBV27 to TRBJ1-3; the D is unclear. In germline, CDR1 is MNHEY, CDR2 SMNVEV (reference sequence). The V and J ends lost 6 bases and 0 bases respectively, with 15 bases between them. The CDR3 extends over 16 amino acids. DNA for the CDR3: TGTGCCAGCAGCCCTAACCCAGGCCGCTCTGGAAACACCATATATTTT. Translation: CASSPNPGRSGNTIYF.

This clone was detected only a few times. The rearrangement joins TRBV30 to TRBJ2-7; 8 nucleotides match TRBD1. Trimming cost V 5 bases and J 0 bases; bases outside gene matches: 3. From germline, CDR1 is GTSNPN and CDR2 SVGIG (reference sequence). The CDR3 contains 13 residues. The DNA for the CDR3 is TGTGCCTGGTGCAGGGGGCTCTCCTACGAGCAGTACTTC. Its protein product is CAWCRGLSYEQYF.

This chain uses TRBV2 with TRBJ2-1; D ambiguous. V lost 6 bases and J lost 6, with 18 bases in between. The germline V gene has CDR1 SNHLY and CDR2 FYNNEI. This CDR3 is built from 15 residues. CDR3 in DNA: TGTGCCAGCAGCCAACTACCTACTCCCGCCAATGAGCAGTTCTTC. It codes for CASSQLPTPANEQFF.

Notes on this clone: One end of the junction fails to match germline, which may point to a read error. The gene calls are TRBV30 and TRBJ2-7; the D is unclear. This CDR3 has 11 amino acids. Germline V gives CDR1 GTSNPN, CDR2 SVGIG (reference sequence). CDR3 amino acids: CAWGVGYEQYF. For the CDR3, the DNA is TGTGCCTGGGGTGTCGGGTACGAGCAGTACTTC.

This clone appeared once. V and J are TRBV28 and TRBJ2-1, with 8 bases that match TRBD2. The CDR3 runs 14 residues. The ends lost 10 bases at V and 5 bases at J; junction bases unmatched: 10. Germline CDR1 and CDR2: MDHEN and SYDVKM. The CDR3 DNA is TGTGCCACAAAAGCGGGAGAGATCGACAATGAGCAGTTCTTC. This sequence encodes CATKAGEIDNEQFF.

CDR3 amino acids: CASSRTGVGNQPQHF. DNA of the CDR3: TGTGCCAGCAGTCGGACAGGGGTAGGCAATCAGCCCCAGCATTTT. The gene calls are TRBV2 and TRBJ1-5; TRBD1 aligns across 9 bases. Germline V lookup: CDR1 SNHLY, CDR2 FYNNEI. J was trimmed by 2 bases and V by 5 bases; bases with no gene match: 4. This CDR3 is built from 15 residues.

V and J are TRBV10-1 and TRBJ1-5; tentative D call: TRBD1 (6 bases). Looked up from germline, CDR1 is WNHNN and CDR2 is SYGVQD (reference sequence). The CDR3 extends over 13 amino acids. Trimming removed 4 bases from V and 3 bases from J, with 7 bases in between. This chain's CDR3 is CASSAGVNQPQHF. Written as DNA, the CDR3 is TGCGCCAGCAGTGCAGGGGTCAATCAGCCCCAGCATTTT.

The V and J genes are TRBV7-9 and TRBJ1-1; 9 bases line up with TRBD1. CDR3 length: 15 amino acids. The V gene's germline CDR1 is SEHNR and CDR2 FQNEAQ (reference sequence). V dropped 1 base and J dropped 4; count of bases not matched to a gene: 4. The CDR3 DNA sequence: TGTGCCAGCAGCTTAGGGGACAGGGCTCGCACTGAAGCTTTCTTT. Residues: CASSLGDRARTEAFF. Based on the CDR3 plus reference TRBV7-9 and TRBJ1-1, the full variable domain is DTGVSQNPRHKITKRGQNVTFRCDPISEHNRLYWYRQTLGQGPEFLTYFQNEAQLEKSRLLSDRFSAERPKGSFSTLEIQRTEQGDSAMYLCASSLGDRARTEAFFGQGTRLTVV.

The rearrangement uses TRBV28 and TRBJ2-1; no clear D gene. The V end lost 5 bases, the J end lost 2 bases, and 10 bases lay between the germline ends. The length of the CDR3 is 14 residues. Germline-derived CDR1 and CDR2 are MDHEN and SYDVKM. As DNA, the CDR3 is TGTGCCAGCAGTCCCCGACGGGCCTACAATGAGCAGTTCTTC. It encodes CASSPRRAYNEQFF. The complete variable domain, with remaining parts taken from reference TRBV28 and TRBJ2-1, reads DVKVTQSSRYLVKRTGEKVFLECVQDMDHENMFWYRQDPGLGLRLIYFSYDVKMKEKGDIPEGYSVSREKKERFSLILESASTNQTSMYLCASSPRRAYNEQFFGPGTRLTVL.

The chain joins TRBV7-9 to TRBJ2-1; 9 bases match TRBD2. With V trimmed by 7 bases and J by 4 bases, 8 bases remained unmatched. CDR1 is SEHNR and CDR2 is FQNEAQ in the germline V gene (reference sequence). The CDR3 loop spans 15 amino acids. The CDR3 nucleotides read TGTGCCAGCACTCCTATAGCGGGAGAATACAATGAGCAGTTCTTC. Its translation: CASTPIAGEYNEQFF.

The V gene is TRBV16, the J gene TRBJ2-4; 11 positions match TRBD2. This CDR3 has 20 amino acids. Germline trimming cut 2 bases from V and 1 base from J; bases unmatched to any gene: 13. CDR1 and CDR2 (germline): KGHSY, FQNENV. The CDR3 bases are TGTGCCAGCAGCCAAATAGGGCCTAGCGGGAGGCCCGAGGCCAAAAACATTCAGTACTTC. Its translation is CASSQIGPSGRPEAKNIQYF.

The CDR3 here is CASIGGNQPQHF. CDR3 in DNA: TGTGCCAGTATAGGGGGCAATCAGCCCCAGCATTTT. The chain employs TRBV19 and TRBJ1-5; the D gene is possibly TRBD1 (5 bases). CDR3 length equals 12 residues. Germline assignment: CDR1 LNHDA and CDR2 SQIVND (reference sequence). V gave up 7 bases and J gave up 2 bases, with 6 bases separating them. Full variable domain (remainder filled in from reference TRBV19 and TRBJ1-5): DGGITQSPKYLFRKEGQNVTLSCEQNLNHDAMYWYRQDPGQGLRLIYYSQIVNDFQKGDIAEGYSVSREKKESFPLTVTSAQKNPTAFYLCASIGGNQPQHFGDGTRLSIL.

The gene calls are TRBV7-8 and TRBJ2-6; no clear D. CDR3 size: 15 residues. V lost 1 base and J 3 bases, leaving 7 bases between the germline ends. Germline CDR1 reads SGHVS; CDR2 reads FQNEAQ. The CDR3 loop is CASSLVNFGANVLTF. The CDR3 region has the DNA TGTGCCAGCAGCTTAGTAAACTTTGGGGCCAACGTCCTGACTTTC.

There are a few counts of this clone. The rearrangement joins TRBV5-4 to TRBJ1-2; no definite D call. The ends were cut back, 4 bases at V and 3 bases at J, with 16 bases in the middle. CDR3 size: 15 residues. CDR1 and CDR2 (germline): SGHNT, YYREEE (reference sequence). CDR3 in amino acids: CASSQLDSPYYGYTF. The CDR3 bases are TGTGCCAGCAGCCAGTTAGACTCCCCCTACTATGGCTACACCTTC.

The table lists this clone with a count of one. This chain links TRBV2 with TRBJ1-5, with D hard to call. The CDR3 is made up of 13 amino acids. Germline values: CDR1 SNHLY, CDR2 FYNNEI. Trimming took off 3 bases at V and 4 bases at J, with 7 bases between the two ends. The CDR3 spells CASSEFPNQPQHF. CDR3 nucleotide sequence: TGTGCCAGCAGTGAGTTCCCGAATCAGCCCCAGCATTTT.